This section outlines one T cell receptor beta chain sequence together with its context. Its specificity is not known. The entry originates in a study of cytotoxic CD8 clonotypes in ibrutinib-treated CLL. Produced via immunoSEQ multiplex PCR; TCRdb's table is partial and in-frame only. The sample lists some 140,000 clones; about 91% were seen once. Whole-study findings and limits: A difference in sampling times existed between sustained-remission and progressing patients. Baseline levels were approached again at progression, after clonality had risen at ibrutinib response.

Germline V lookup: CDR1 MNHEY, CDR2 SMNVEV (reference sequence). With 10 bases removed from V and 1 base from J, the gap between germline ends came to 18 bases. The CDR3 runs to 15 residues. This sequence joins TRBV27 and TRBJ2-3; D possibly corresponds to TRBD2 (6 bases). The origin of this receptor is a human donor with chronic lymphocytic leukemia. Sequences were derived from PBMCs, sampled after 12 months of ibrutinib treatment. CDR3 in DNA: TGTGCCACACAAAACTCGGGCGGGGGCACAGATACGCAGTATTTT. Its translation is CATQNSGGGTDTQYF.